This T cell receptor (beta chain) was sequenced during a study of blood T cell repertoires in COVID-19. TCRdb's copy holds only in-frame clones and misses some; the assay was immunoSEQ multiplex PCR. Of approximately 240,000 clones listed, 70% to 90% were seen once; the top ten hold around 2.9%. CDR1 and CDR2 from the germline V gene are SNHLY and FYNNEI. This CDR3 spans 14 amino acids. Trimming left V 4 bases short and J 8 bases short, with 15 bases between. The material sequenced was peripheral blood. The origin of this receptor is a middle-aged man who had recovered from COVID-19. The chain links TRBV2 to TRBJ2-1; tentatively, D is TRBD1 (6 bases). The CDR3 bases are TGTGCCAGCAGTGCACAGGGTGTCTCCGATGAGCAGTTCTTC. Translation: CASSAQGVSDEQFF.